The 25 T cell receptor beta chains presented below share a single source sample, sequenced in a study of T cell changes during pregnancy in multiple sclerosis. Measured with immunoSEQ multiplex PCR; TCRdb has only the in-frame clones, and not every one. The sample holds tens of thousands of clones, around 90% seen once. The specimen was peripheral blood, collected after pregnancy. The receptor source for this set is a female donor in good health, enrolled as a control in a pregnancy study.

The CDR3 nucleotides are TGTGCCTGGAGTGCCGCGCTCGGCTACACCTTC. Encoded protein: CAWSAALGYTF. This chain connects TRBV30 to TRBJ1-2; D uncertain. The V gene lost 1 base and the J gene lost 8 bases, with 8 bases spanning the gap. Germline V CDR1 and CDR2: GTSNPN, SVGIG (reference sequence). There are 11 residues in the CDR3.

This sequence joins TRBV18 and TRBJ1-1; 8 nucleotides match TRBD1. The V gene end was trimmed by 5 bases and the J gene end by 9 bases; junction bases not matched to a gene: 8. CDR1 and CDR2 from the germline V gene are KGHSH and LQKENI. There are 13 residues in the CDR3. The CDR3 is CASSYGTGSKAFF. The CDR3, as DNA: TGTGCCAGCTCATATGGGACAGGAAGTAAAGCTTTCTTT.

This clone was counted once. The V gene is TRBV5-8, the J gene TRBJ2-5; 11 bases align to TRBD2. Germline V lookup: CDR1 SGHTS, CDR2 YDEGEE. This CDR3 spans 15 amino acids. V trimming: 1 base; J trimming: 5 bases; junction bases outside the gene matches: 4. The CDR3 protein is CASSLRLAGTETQYF. The CDR3 bases are TGTGCCAGCAGCTTGAGACTAGCGGGGACGGAGACCCAGTACTTC.

The chain carries TRBV19 and TRBJ2-2, with 7 bases that match TRBD1. This CDR3 is built from 14 residues. Germline V CDR1 and CDR2: LNHDA, SQIVND (reference sequence). V lost 11 bases to trimming and J lost 6 bases; unmatched junction nucleotides: 12. Here the CDR3 reads CAASQQGRSGELFF. The CDR3, as DNA: TGTGCCGCCTCCCAACAGGGGAGATCCGGGGAGCTGTTTTTT.

The chain is built from TRBV19 and TRBJ2-5, with 8 positions matching TRBD1. V lost 3 bases, J lost 3 bases, and 6 bases stayed unmatched. Germline values: CDR1 LNHDA, CDR2 SQIVND (reference sequence). This CDR3 has 15 residues. CDR3 bases: TGTGCCAGTAGTATTCGGACAGGGAAAAAAGAGACCCAGTACTTC. Translating it yields CASSIRTGKKETQYF.

The CDR3 bases are TGCGCCAGCAGCGATCCCCTGGCGGATGAGCAGTTCTTC. It yields the protein CASSDPLADEQFF. The J gene is TRBJ2-1, the V gene TRBV4-3; D gene uncertain. CDR3 size: 13 residues. In germline, CDR1 is LGHNA, CDR2 YSLEER. The V end was cut by 5 bases, the J end by 8 bases, with 13 bases between.

The rearrangement uses TRBV6-5 and TRBJ1-2; 8 nucleotides align to TRBD1. The V gene end was trimmed by 6 bases and the J gene end by 4 bases; junction bases not matched to a gene: 10. Germline values: CDR1 MNHEY, CDR2 SVGAGI. The CDR3 loop spans 15 amino acids. The CDR3 loop reads CASRRGQGAVYGYTF. The CDR3 DNA is TGTGCCAGCAGGAGGGGGCAGGGGGCTGTCTATGGCTACACCTTC.

The DNA of the CDR3 is TGTGCCAGCAGCCCAGGATGGAACACTGAAGCTTTCTTT. Its protein product is CASSPGWNTEAFF. The chain carries TRBV7-2 and TRBJ1-1; D remains unclear. V was trimmed by 5 bases and J by 1 base, leaving 8 bases between them. There are 13 residues in the CDR3. Per the germline V gene, CDR1 is SGHTA and CDR2 is FQGNSA.

This clone was counted a few times. V and J are TRBV11-3 and TRBJ2-7; D may be TRBD2 (6 bases). The germline V gene has CDR1 SGHNT and CDR2 YENEEA. The CDR3 extends over 16 amino acids. Trimming took off 0 bases at V and 3 bases at J, with 15 bases between the two ends. The CDR3 coding sequence is TGTGCCAGCAGCTTAGATTGGGGGACGGGGGACTACGAGCAGTACTTC. This gives the protein CASSLDWGTGDYEQYF.

The CDR3 is CASSLGTGARYEQYF. CDR3 nucleotides: TGTGCCAGCAGCTTAGGGACAGGGGCCCGCTACGAGCAGTACTTC. The V gene is TRBV7-2, the J gene TRBJ2-7, with TRBD1 identical over 9 bases. The CDR3 covers 15 residues. The germline gives CDR1 SGHTA, CDR2 FQGNSA. The V gene end was trimmed by 1 base and the J gene end by 3 bases; junction bases not matched to a gene: 4.

The chain recombines TRBV11-2 with TRBJ2-7; 8 bases line up with TRBD1. The CDR3 has 15 residues. Unmatched junction bases numbered 8, after V lost 5 bases and J lost 2 bases. Germline V CDR1 and CDR2: SGHAT, FQNNGV. The DNA of the CDR3 is TGTGCCAGCAGCCCAGGGACAGGTTTTACCTACGAGCAGTACTTC. This translates into CASSPGTGFTYEQYF.

The chain couples TRBV7-9 to TRBJ2-3; D not certain. V was cut by 3 bases and J by 6 bases, with 19 bases left in between. This CDR3 is built from 16 residues. Germline V CDR1 and CDR2: SEHNR, FQNEAQ (reference sequence). Here the CDR3 reads CASSLNPSSTADTQYF. CDR3 sequence (DNA): TGTGCCAGCAGCTTGAATCCCAGCAGCACAGCCGATACGCAGTATTTT.

The J gene is TRBJ2-1, the V gene TRBV7-8; 9 bases are shared with TRBD1. There are 16 residues in the CDR3. Per the germline V gene, CDR1 is SGHVS and CDR2 is FQNEAQ. Losses at the gene ends were 5 bases for V and 2 bases for J; bases not matched to a gene: 7. CDR3 DNA: TGTGCCAGCAGCCCTGTGCGGACAGGGGCCTACAATGAGCAGTTCTTC. As protein: CASSPVRTGAYNEQFF.

The chain has TRBV6-6 and TRBJ2-1, with 11 bases identical to TRBD2. The V gene's germline CDR1 is MNHNY and CDR2 SVGAGI (reference sequence). The CDR3 has 15 amino acids. V trimming: 5 bases; J trimming: 13 bases; junction bases outside the gene matches: 13. The CDR3 sequence: CASSLTSGRQNFQFF. Here the CDR3 DNA reads TGTGCCAGCAGTCTCACTAGCGGGAGACAAAACTTTCAGTTCTTC.

The V call is TRBV19, the J call TRBJ1-1; no clear D. The CDR3 is made up of 15 amino acids. Germline V lookup: CDR1 LNHDA, CDR2 SQIVND (reference sequence). The V end lost 4 bases, the J end lost 1 base, and 13 bases lay between the germline ends. CDR3 bases: TGTGCCAGTAGTAGCGGCAGCTTGCGGAACACTGAAGCTTTCTTT. This gives the protein CASSSGSLRNTEAFF.

As to this clone: Other nucleotide sequences in the sample specify the same CDR3. The CDR3 DNA is TGTGCCAGCAGTTTACAGGGTAGCAATCAGCCCCAGCATTTT. Protein: CASSLQGSNQPQHF. The chain uses TRBV27 and TRBJ1-5; possibly TRBD1 for D (5 bases). Germline V gives CDR1 MNHEY, CDR2 SMNVEV (reference sequence). V shed 2 bases and J shed 0 bases, with 5 bases lying between them. This CDR3 is built from 14 residues.

The J gene is TRBJ2-2, the V gene TRBV7-2; 10 bases map to TRBD1. This CDR3 has 16 residues. Germline V gene data show CDR1 as SGHTA and CDR2 as FQGNSA. With 5 bases clipped from V and 5 bases from J, the junction kept 8 bases outside the gene matches. In DNA, the CDR3 is TGTGCCAGCAGCGGTCGACAGGGGGCCAGGACCGGGGAGCTGTTTTTT. Amino acids: CASSGRQGARTGELFF.

The V gene is TRBV18, the J gene TRBJ2-5; 12 bases fit TRBD2. V trimming: 4 bases; J trimming: 4 bases; junction bases outside the gene matches: 4. Looked up from germline, CDR1 is KGHSH and CDR2 is LQKENI. This CDR3 has 15 residues. In DNA, the CDR3 is TGTGCCAGCTCACGGACTAGCGGGACGACAGAGACCCAGTACTTC. It codes for CASSRTSGTTETQYF. The entire variable domain, with the rest obtained from reference TRBV18 and TRBJ2-5, is as follows: NAGVMQNPRHLVRRRGQEARLRCSPMKGHSHVYWYRQLPEEGLKFMVYLQKENIIDESGMPKERFSAEFPKEGPSILRIQQVVRGDSAAYFCASSRTSGTTETQYFGPGTRLLVL.

This clone was seen at least ten times. The J gene is TRBJ1-1, the V gene TRBV5-1; D is possibly TRBD1 (5 bases). This CDR3 is built from 14 residues. Germline V gene sequence: CDR1 SGHRS, CDR2 YFSETQ. Trimming took 3 bases from V and 1 from J, leaving 10 bases between them. For the CDR3, the DNA is TGCGCCAGCAGCTCGGATCAGGGGAACACTGAAGCTTTCTTT. It translates to CASSSDQGNTEAFF.

The chain is built from TRBV9 and TRBJ1-2; 8 bases are a match to TRBD1. This CDR3 contains 14 residues. Germline-derived CDR1 and CDR2 are SGDLS and YYNGEE. Trimming at V came to 0 bases and at J to 7 bases, leaving 5 bases not matched to a gene. The CDR3 DNA reads TGTGCCAGCAGCGTAGCGGCTCAGGGGGCTGGCTACACCTTC. Translating gives CASSVAAQGAGYTF.

This clone was detected only once. The genes are TRBV2 and TRBJ2-7, with 8 bases matching TRBD2. There are 14 residues in the CDR3. V trimming: 10 bases; J trimming: 4 bases; junction bases outside the gene matches: 12. Germline-derived CDR1 and CDR2 are SNHLY and FYNNEI. CDR3 DNA: TGTGCCACCAGGATCGGGGGGGCCATATACGAGCAGTACTTC. Encoded protein: CATRIGGAIYEQYF.

The chain links TRBV6-5 to TRBJ2-7; weak D call: TRBD1 (6 bases). In germline, CDR1 is MNHEY, CDR2 SVGAGI. Trimming left V 2 bases short and J 2 bases short, with 7 bases between. The CDR3 consists of 13 residues. The CDR3 nucleotides read TGTGCCAGCAGTTACGAGGGGGCCTACGAGCAGTACTTC. Its protein is CASSYEGAYEQYF.

The chain recombines TRBV7-2 with TRBJ1-3; D ambiguous. The germline CDR1 and CDR2 sequences are SGHTA and FQGNSA. CDR3 length equals 15 residues. V was trimmed by 5 bases and J by 0 bases, leaving 11 bases between them. This CDR3 reads CASSTYSSSGNTIYF. The CDR3 coding sequence is TGTGCCAGCAGCACGTACAGTAGCTCTGGAAACACCATATATTTT.

The rearrangement joins TRBV5-1 to TRBJ2-5; 12 nucleotides align to TRBD2. This CDR3 spans 16 amino acids. Germline assignment: CDR1 SGHRS and CDR2 YFSETQ. The V and J ends lost 4 bases and 4 bases, in that order; junction bases with no gene match: 8. Here the CDR3 DNA reads TGCGCCAGCAGCCCTGCTAGCGGGGGGGCCCGAGAGACCCAGTACTTC. It translates to CASSPASGGARETQYF.

The chain carries TRBV25-1 and TRBJ1-4; 8 bases are a match to TRBD1. This CDR3 comprises 15 residues. The trim removed 6 bases at V and 4 bases at J, leaving 7 bases unmatched. Germline-derived CDR1 and CDR2 are MGHDK and SYGVNS. CDR3 DNA: TGTGCCAGCAGGAGGACCGACAGGGGTAATGAAAAACTGTTTTTT. It yields the protein CASRRTDRGNEKLFF.